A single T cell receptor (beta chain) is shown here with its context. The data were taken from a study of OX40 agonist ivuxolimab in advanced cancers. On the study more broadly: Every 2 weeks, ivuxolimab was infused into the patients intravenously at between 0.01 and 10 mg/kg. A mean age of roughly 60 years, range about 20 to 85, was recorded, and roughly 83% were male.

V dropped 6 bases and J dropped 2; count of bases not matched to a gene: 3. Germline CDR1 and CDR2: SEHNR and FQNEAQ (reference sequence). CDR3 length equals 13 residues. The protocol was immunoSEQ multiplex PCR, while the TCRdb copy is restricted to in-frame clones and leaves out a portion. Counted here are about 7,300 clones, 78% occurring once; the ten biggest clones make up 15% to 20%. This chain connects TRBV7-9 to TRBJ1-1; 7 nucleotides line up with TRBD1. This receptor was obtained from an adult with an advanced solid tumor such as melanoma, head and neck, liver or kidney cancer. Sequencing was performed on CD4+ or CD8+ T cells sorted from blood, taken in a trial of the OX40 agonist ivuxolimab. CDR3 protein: CASSRDRNTEAFF. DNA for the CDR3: TGTGCCAGCAGTCGGGACAGAAACACTGAAGCTTTCTTT.